A selection of T cell receptor beta chains follows, all from one sample in a study of cytomegalovirus exposure and HLA in healthy donors. Profiling relied on immunoSEQ multiplex PCR, and the TCRdb table lists in-frame clones only, not all of them. The profile shows about 160,000 clones, about four fifths of them singletons. The sequencing sample was made of PBMCs. Receptors were obtained from a male donor in good health and CMV-seropositive. The CDR3 runs from the conserved cysteine through the conserved F or W. The D gene is left open where the match is weak. Not all rows give a size; the values are once, few, many and, for expanded clones, a class.

clone_size	d_call	j_call	v_call	cdr3_aa	cdr3_nt
-	TRBD2	TRBJ2-7	TRBV11-2	CASSLVLAGRPYEQYF	TGTGCCAGCAGCTTAGTACTAGCGGGCCGCCCCTACGAGCAGTACTTC
few	TRBD2	TRBJ2-3	TRBV2	CASSYGTSGGYRDTQYF	TGTGCCAGCAGCTATGGGACTAGCGGGGGCTACCGTGATACGCAGTATTTT
-	TRBD1	TRBJ1-2	TRBV5-1	CASSFSADRGRYGYTF	TGCGCCAGCAGCTTTTCGGCGGACAGGGGCCGCTATGGCTACACCTTC
-	-	TRBJ2-2	TRBV6-1	CASSEGPNTGELFF	TGTGCCAGCAGTGAGGGGCCAAACACCGGGGAGCTGTTTTTT
-	TRBD1	TRBJ1-1	TRBV28	CASSPRTGLLMNTEAFF	TGTGCCAGCAGTCCAAGGACAGGGCTCCTCATGAACACTGAAGCTTTCTTT
-	-	TRBJ2-1	TRBV5-4	CASSLWSEGVFDRYNEQFF	TGTGCCAGCAGCTTGTGGAGCGAGGGAGTTTTTGATCGCTACAATGAGCAGTTCTTC
-	-	TRBJ2-7	TRBV28	CASIQGRGRSSYEQYF	TGTGCCAGCATCCAAGGGAGAGGGCGGAGCTCCTACGAGCAGTACTTC
-	-	TRBJ1-1	TRBV10-3	CAISERTPMNTEAFF	TGTGCCATCAGTGAAAGGACACCCATGAACACTGAAGCTTTCTTT
-	-	TRBJ1-4	TRBV30	CAWSSREGEKLFF	TGTGCCTGGAGTTCCAGGGAGGGTGAAAAACTGTTTTTT
-	-	TRBJ2-7	TRBV7-2	CASSILRGGFSGVSYEQYF	TGTGCCAGCAGTATTCTTAGGGGGGGTTTTTCCGGTGTAAGCTACGAGCAGTACTTC
-	-	TRBJ1-1	TRBV30	CAWIKPGQGTEAFF	TGTGCCTGGATTAAACCGGGACAAGGTACTGAAGCTTTCTTT
-	-	TRBJ1-2	TRBV30	CAWSVGPGEGYTF	TGTGCCTGGAGTGTAGGGCCAGGGGAAGGCTACACCTTC
-	TRBD1	TRBJ2-5	TRBV5-1	CASSYGQGSETQYF	TGCGCCAGCAGCTACGGACAGGGGTCAGAGACCCAGTACTTC
-	TRBD1	TRBJ1-5	TRBV2	CASSRQGGNQPQHF	TGTGCCAGCAGTCGACAGGGTGGCAATCAGCCCCAGCATTTT
-	-	TRBJ2-7	TRBV20-1	CSARPIYEQYF	TGCAGTGCTAGACCTATCTACGAGCAGTACTTC
-	TRBD2	TRBJ2-3	TRBV9	CASSPGTSGTDTQYF	TGTGCCAGCAGCCCCGGGACTAGCGGAACAGATACGCAGTATTTT
-	-	TRBJ1-1	TRBV30	CAWSVLGPTEAFF	TGTGCCTGGAGTGTTCTGGGGCCCACTGAAGCTTTCTTT
-	-	TRBJ1-2	TRBV6-5	CASSPGTRMRGYTF	TGTGCCAGCAGCCCCGGGACACGGATGCGCGGCTACACCTTC
-	-	TRBJ1-2	TRBV5-8	CASGGSGQAANYGYTF	TGTGCCAGCGGAGGGTCGGGGCAGGCCGCTAACTATGGCTACACCTTC
-	TRBD1	TRBJ1-1	TRBV10-3	CAITLGTGATEAFF	TGTGCCATCACACTCGGGACAGGGGCTACTGAAGCTTTCTTT
-	TRBD1	TRBJ1-4	TRBV7-9	CASSKQTGMNEKLFF	TGTGCCAGCAGTAAACAGACAGGGATGAATGAAAAACTGTTTTTT
few	TRBD1	TRBJ1-1	TRBV5-4	CASSLTVDRLTEAFF	TGTGCCAGCAGCTTGACTGTGGACAGGCTCACTGAAGCTTTCTTT
-	TRBD1	TRBJ1-5	TRBV19	CASGRLTGENNQPQHF	TGTGCCAGTGGACGCCTGACAGGGGAGAACAATCAGCCCCAGCATTTT